Below, one TCR beta chain is given with its context. No antigen is known for it. The data originate from a study of T cell responses to AZD1222 COVID-19 vaccine. Findings and limits, study-wide: Spike-wide coverage was observed for vaccine-associated CD4 TCRs, with dominant responses at 160-218 and 743-854.

Using immunoSEQ multiplex PCR, the repertoire was profiled, and TCRdb retains in-frame clones only, with some absent. In the table there are roughly 120,000 clones, roughly 88% of which are singletons. Germline V gene sequence: CDR1 MDHEN, CDR2 SYDVKM. The CDR3 runs 12 residues. V lost 6 bases, J lost 7 bases, and 10 bases lay in between. The receptor comes from an adult in good health. Sequencing was performed on peripheral blood, taken on day 0 of MenACWY control vaccination. This chain uses TRBV28 with TRBJ1-5; maybe TRBD1 (6 bases). The CDR3: CASRLGGQPQHF. In nucleotides, the CDR3 is TGTGCCAGCAGATTAGGGGGACAGCCCCAGCATTTT.